These T cell receptor beta chains were read from a single sample in a study of cytotoxic CD8 clonotypes in ibrutinib-treated CLL. The assay was immunoSEQ multiplex PCR, and TCRdb's table has in-frame clones only and misses some. The sample holds roughly 97,000 clones, 70% to 80% seen once. The sample was PBMCs, taken after 12 months of ibrutinib treatment. The receptors were sampled from a human donor with chronic lymphocytic leukemia. CDR3s include the opening cysteine and the closing phenylalanine or tryptophan. D genes are given only for firm matches. Clone size is not always given. Where it is, it says once, few, many or a class for expanded clones.

d_call cdr3_length j_call v_call clone_size cdr3_aa cdr3_nt
TRBD2 17 TRBJ2-1 TRBV9 . CASSGIAGGSSYNEQFF TGTGCCAGCAGCGGAATAGCGGGGGGTAGCTCCTACAATGAGCAGTTCTTC
. 15 TRBJ2-1 TRBV7-9 once CASSLHRISYNEQFF TGTGCCAGCAGCTTACACAGAATCTCCTACAATGAGCAGTTCTTC
. 16 TRBJ2-3 TRBV27 . CASSRPQGEGTDTQYF TGTGCCAGCTCCCGTCCCCAGGGGGAGGGCACAGATACGCAGTATTTT
. 12 TRBJ1-2 TRBV6-1 once CASFSPSYGYTF TGTGCCAGCTTCTCTCCGTCCTATGGCTACACCTTC
TRBD1 13 TRBJ2-7 TRBV6-1 . CASSVTGDYEQYF TGTGCCAGCAGTGTAACAGGGGACTACGAGCAGTACTTC
. 15 TRBJ1-4 TRBV6-5 . CASRPLTGPYEKLFF TGTGCCAGCAGACCTCTGACAGGACCCTATGAAAAACTGTTTTTT
. 13 TRBJ2-7 TRBV5-4 . CASSLDGVGEQYF TGTGCCAGCAGCTTGGATGGGGTCGGAGAGCAGTACTTC
TRBD1 16 TRBJ2-7 TRBV14 . CASSLYATGQRFDQYF TGTGCCAGCAGCCTATATGCGACGGGACAGAGATTCGACCAGTACTTC
. 12 TRBJ1-1 TRBV27 . CASFGTSSDAFF TGTGCCAGCTTCGGGACTTCCTCCGACGCTTTCTTT
. 11 TRBJ2-7 TRBV7-8 few CASSGWTGQYF TGTGCCAGCAGCGGATGGACCGGGCAGTACTTC
. 14 TRBJ2-7 TRBV30 few CAWSVTGGLGEQYF TGTGCCTGGAGTGTCACGGGGGGCCTCGGCGAGCAGTACTTC
. 17 TRBJ2-2 TRBV12-2 . CASRPRTGGTNTGELFF TGTGCAAGTCGCCCTCGGACAGGGGGCACGAACACCGGGGAGCTGTTTTTT
. 15 TRBJ2-5 TRBV11-2 . CASSSATVRSETQYF TGTGCCAGCAGCTCAGCGACAGTCCGGTCGGAGACCCAGTACTTC
TRBD1 14 TRBJ1-1 TRBV18 . CASSPGTGYTEAFF TGTGCCAGCTCCCCAGGGACAGGGTACACTGAAGCTTTCTTT
. 14 TRBJ1-5 TRBV19 . CASTKDSSNQPQHF TGTGCCAGTACCAAGGACAGTAGCAATCAGCCCCAGCATTTT
. 12 TRBJ1-2 TRBV7-2 . CAISAYGYGYTF TGTGCCATTTCGGCTTACGGCTATGGCTACACCTTC
. 15 TRBJ2-2 TRBV30 . CAWSSGASNTGELFF TGTGCCTGGAGTTCCGGGGCCTCGAACACCGGGGAGCTGTTTTTT
TRBD2 15 TRBJ2-1 TRBV7-9 . CASSPLAGAHNEQFF TGTGCCAGCAGTCCGCTAGCGGGGGCCCACAATGAGCAGTTCTTC
TRBD2 13 TRBJ2-7 TRBV30 few CAWSHGGGYEQYF TGTGCCTGGAGTCACGGGGGGGGCTACGAGCAGTACTTC
. 14 TRBJ1-2 TRBV7-3 few CASSPFGEDYGYTF TGTGCCAGCAGTCCCTTTGGGGAGGACTATGGCTACACCTTC
TRBD1 13 TRBJ1-1 TRBV5-6 . CASSWDRAAEAFF TGTGCCAGCAGCTGGGACAGGGCTGCTGAAGCTTTCTTT
. 15 TRBJ1-4 TRBV7-2 . CASSKPLGSQEKLFF TGTGCCAGCAGCAAACCCCTCGGGTCCCAGGAAAAACTGTTTTTT
TRBD1 12 TRBJ2-7 TRBV30 . CAWGTGAYEQYF TGTGCCTGGGGGACAGGGGCCTACGAGCAGTACTTC
TRBD2 15 TRBJ2-5 TRBV2 few CASSWTSGGQETQYF TGTGCCAGCAGCTGGACTAGCGGGGGTCAAGAGACCCAGTACTTC
. 15 TRBJ1-4 TRBV7-9 . CASSLGDRESEKLFF TGTGCCAGCAGCTTGGGGGACCGAGAGAGTGAAAAACTGTTTTTT
. 15 TRBJ2-1 TRBV7-2 . CASSPRGPLSNEQFF TGTGCCAGCAGCCCCCGGGGGCCTCTTAGCAATGAGCAGTTCTTC
. 18 TRBJ2-6 TRBV5-1 . CASSLEGPTTPGANVLTF TGCGCCAGCAGCTTGGAGGGACCAACTACGCCTGGGGCCAACGTCCTGACTTTC
TRBD2 19 TRBJ2-3 TRBV7-8 . CASSPPRPSGVISTDTQYF TGTGCCAGCAGCCCCCCGAGGCCTAGCGGGGTTATTAGCACAGATACGCAGTATTTT
. 16 TRBJ2-6 TRBV7-3 few CASSLRAPSGANVLTF TGTGCCAGCAGCTTAAGGGCCCCCTCTGGGGCCAACGTCCTGACTTTC
. 15 TRBJ1-4 TRBV28 . CASSPPDRPNEKLFF TGTGCCAGCAGTCCTCCTGACAGACCTAATGAAAAACTGTTTTTT
. 15 TRBJ2-3 TRBV5-1 few CASSLSSSSTDTQYF TGCGCCAGCAGCTTAAGCAGTTCTAGCACAGATACGCAGTATTTT
TRBD1 16 TRBJ1-5 TRBV6-1 . CASSERIDRGDQPQHF TGTGCCAGCAGTGAGAGGATAGACAGGGGCGATCAGCCCCAGCATTTT
. 13 TRBJ1-1 TRBV30 . CAWTRRGNTEAFF TGTGCCTGGACAAGGAGGGGGAACACTGAAGCTTTCTTT
. 14 TRBJ2-7 TRBV6-4 . CASSRAGSDYEQYF TGTGCCAGCAGCCGTGCGGGGAGTGACTACGAGCAGTACTTC
. 18 TRBJ2-7 TRBV1 . CTRPSLPPPLPSSYEQYF TGCACCAGACCTTCTCTCCCCCCGCCCCTGCCGAGCTCCTACGAGCAGTACTTC
. 16 TRBJ1-4 TRBV2 . CASSEESGAGNEKLFF TGTGCCAGCAGTGAAGAGTCAGGGGCTGGTAATGAAAAACTGTTTTTT
. 14 TRBJ1-3 TRBV7-2 . CASSSRKTGNTIYF TGTGCCAGCAGCTCCCGTAAGACTGGAAACACCATATATTTT
TRBD2 14 TRBJ2-3 TRBV29-1 . CSVLAGVSTDTQYF TGCAGCGTTCTAGCGGGGGTTAGCACAGATACGCAGTATTTT
. 13 TRBJ2-7 TRBV28 . CASGLGGIYEQYF TGTGCCAGCGGCCTGGGGGGTATCTACGAGCAGTACTTC
TRBD1 15 TRBJ1-5 TRBV19 few CASSKPGQGIQPQHF TGTGCCAGTAGCAAACCGGGACAGGGAATTCAGCCCCAGCATTTT
. 16 TRBJ1-6 TRBV21-1 . CASSKETQGYNSPLHF TGTGCCAGCAGCAAAGAAACTCAGGGATATAATTCACCCCTCCACTTT
. 15 TRBJ1-3 TRBV27 few CASSQDRNSGNTIYF TGTGCCAGCTCACAAGACAGGAACTCTGGAAACACCATATATTTT
TRBD1 15 TRBJ1-5 TRBV6-4 . CASRPQGASNQPQHF TGTGCCAGCAGACCACAGGGGGCAAGCAATCAGCCCCAGCATTTT